These 14 T cell receptor beta chains were sequenced from one sample in a study of cytomegalovirus exposure and HLA in healthy donors. PCR amplification relied on 60 Vbeta primers (plus 13 Jbeta primers). Assay used: immunoSEQ multiplex PCR; TCRdb lists only in-frame clones, some missing. The top ten clones hold 6.5% of a sample with 73,000 or so clones, 75% to 90% of them seen once. Input material: PBMCs. The receptors were gathered from a human donor in good health.

The V and J genes are TRBV5-1 and TRBJ2-7, with 9 bases that match TRBD1. Germline CDR1 is SGHRS and CDR2 is YFSETQ. With V trimmed by 1 base and J by 1 base, 6 bases remained unmatched. This CDR3 has 16 amino acids. Here the CDR3 reads CASSLSGTGNSYEQYF. CDR3 DNA: TGCGCCAGCAGCTTGTCCGGGACAGGGAATTCCTACGAGCAGTACTTC.

V gene TRBV5-1 combines with J gene TRBJ2-1; D is unclear. V was cut by 4 bases and J by 5 bases, with 19 bases left in between. The germline V gene has CDR1 SGHRS and CDR2 YFSETQ. The CDR3 extends over 16 amino acids. CDR3 DNA: TGCGCCAGCAGCCACGTAGTAGAACGGAGAAACAATGAGCAGTTCTTC. This codes for CASSHVVERRNNEQFF.

This chain uses TRBV7-3 with TRBJ2-3; 12 bases align to TRBD2. Germline V gene data show CDR1 as SGHTA and CDR2 as FQGTGA. CDR3 size: 16 residues. V shed 5 bases and J 6 bases; nucleotides not matched to a gene: 9. CDR3 region: CASSAPSGGAGDTQYF. CDR3 bases: TGTGCCAGCAGCGCCCCTAGCGGGGGGGCCGGGGATACGCAGTATTTT. The whole variable domain, remainder taken from reference TRBV7-3 and TRBJ2-3, is GAGVSQTPSNKVTEKGKYVELRCDPISGHTALYWYRQSLGQGPEFLIYFQGTGAADDSGLPNDRFFAVRPEGSVSTLKIQRTERGDSAVYLCASSAPSGGAGDTQYFGPGTRLTVL.

The J gene is TRBJ2-7, the V gene TRBV6-1; 9 bases map to TRBD1. J gave up 5 bases and V 4 bases, and 9 bases lay outside the gene matches. The germline V gene has CDR1 MNHNS and CDR2 SASEGT. The CDR3 contains 15 residues. The CDR3 sequence is CASSARDRVNHEQYF. In nucleotides, the CDR3 is TGTGCCAGCAGTGCCCGGGACAGGGTAAATCACGAGCAGTACTTC.

This chain links TRBV5-5 with TRBJ1-3; TRBD1 agrees at 8 bases. Germline V CDR1 and CDR2: SGHKS, YYEKEE (reference sequence). The V gene end was trimmed by 4 bases and the J gene end by 3 bases; junction bases not matched to a gene: 3. The CDR3 is 14 amino acids. The CDR3 reads CASSRTGIGNTIYF. The CDR3 coding sequence is TGTGCCAGCAGCAGGACAGGGATTGGAAACACCATATATTTT.

The chain carries TRBV9 and TRBJ2-1, with 8 positions matching TRBD2. Per the germline V gene, CDR1 is SGDLS and CDR2 is YYNGEE. The J segment lost 2 bases and the V segment lost 5 bases, leaving 6 bases of the junction unmatched. CDR3 length: 15 amino acids. The CDR3 coding sequence is TGTGCCAGCAGTGAGTCGGGGGGGACCTACAATGAGCAGTTCTTC. This gives the protein CASSESGGTYNEQFF.

This clone was seen a few times. The chain uses TRBV6-5 and TRBJ1-1, with D possibly being TRBD1 (5 bases). V gave up 2 bases and J gave up 6 bases, with 10 bases separating them. The CDR3 contains 13 residues. The germline CDR1 and CDR2 sequences are MNHEY and SVGAGI. The CDR3 is CASSYRGEAEAFF. The DNA for the CDR3 is TGTGCCAGCAGTTACCGGGGGGAAGCTGAAGCTTTCTTT.

This sequence joins TRBV5-5 and TRBJ1-1; possibly TRBD1 for D (5 bases). Germline values: CDR1 SGHKS, CDR2 YYEKEE (reference sequence). This CDR3 has 13 residues. The V end was cut by 4 bases, the J end by 6 bases, with 13 bases between. CDR3 nucleotide sequence: TGTGCCAGCAGCCCCCCCAGGGCAGCTGAAGCTTTCTTT. This sequence encodes CASSPPRAAEAFF. Full variable domain (missing parts from reference TRBV5-5 and TRBJ1-1): DAGVTQSPTHLIKTRGQQVTLRCSPISGHKSVSWYQQVLGQGPQFIFQYYEKEERGRGNFPDRFSARQFPNYSSELNVNALLLGDSALYLCASSPPRAAEAFFGQGTRLTVV.

The rearrangement links TRBV7-9 to TRBJ2-1, with TRBD2 identical over 10 bases. Germline values: CDR1 SEHNR, CDR2 FQNEAQ (reference sequence). The CDR3 length is 12 residues. Trimming took 5 bases from V and 11 from J; bases not matched to a gene: 3. The CDR3 DNA follows: TGTGCCAGCAGCCCTAGCGGGGGAAAGCAGTTCTTC. Its translation: CASSPSGGKQFF.

V is TRBV7-8 and J is TRBJ2-7; D possibly corresponds to TRBD1 (6 bases). Trimming shortened V by 6 bases and J by 3 bases, and 12 bases separated the two germline ends. Germline V CDR1 and CDR2: SGHVS, FQNEAQ. The CDR3 has 13 amino acids. Written as DNA, the CDR3 is TGTGCCAGCAGTGACAGGAGAATCTACGAGCAGTACTTC. Amino acid sequence: CASSDRRIYEQYF.

V is TRBV4-1 and J is TRBJ1-2, with 7 bases lining up with TRBD1. The CDR3 has 16 residues. Losses at the gene ends were 1 base for V and 6 bases for J; bases not matched to a gene: 11. The germline CDR1 and CDR2 sequences are MGHRA and YSYEKL. The CDR3 sequence: CASSQVGGQLRNGYTF. The CDR3 nucleotides are TGCGCCAGCAGCCAAGTGGGGGGACAGCTTAGGAATGGCTACACCTTC.

V and J are TRBV7-3 and TRBJ2-1, with TRBD2 as a possible D gene (6 bases). Germline V gives CDR1 SGHTA, CDR2 FQGTGA. The CDR3 totals 15 residues. V lost 5 bases to trimming and J lost 0 bases, with 11 bases between them. For the CDR3, the DNA is TGTGCCAGCAGCCCCATGGGAGGCTCCTACAATGAGCAGTTCTTC. It translates to CASSPMGGSYNEQFF.

This clone was observed a single time. The chain couples TRBV30 to TRBJ2-2, with D maybe TRBD1 (6 bases). V lost 4 bases to trimming and J lost 2 bases, with 11 bases between them. Germline V gene data show CDR1 as GTSNPN and CDR2 as SVGIG (reference sequence). This CDR3 spans 14 amino acids. CDR3 loop: CAWKTGSNTGELFF. The DNA for the CDR3 is TGTGCCTGGAAAACAGGGTCTAACACCGGGGAGCTGTTTTTT.

This chain joins TRBV18 and TRBJ1-5; TRBD1 aligns across 7 bases. The length of the CDR3 is 16 residues. Germline assignment: CDR1 KGHSH and CDR2 LQKENI. The junction had 4 bases not matched to a gene; V was cut back by 2 bases and J by 0 bases. The CDR3 reads CASSPNRGDSNQPQHF. The CDR3 region has the DNA TGTGCCAGCTCACCAAACAGGGGCGATAGCAATCAGCCCCAGCATTTT.